Sequencing of this T cell receptor beta chain was carried out in a study of T cell repertoires in cytomegalovirus infection. From the reads, TCRdb called clonotypes with MiXCR, one entry per CDR3 protein. The sample has approximately 700,000 distinct CDR3 sequences, less than 40% seen once. CDR3 length: 16 residues. V shed 1 base and J 5 bases; nucleotides not matched to a gene: 9. Germline CDR1 is SQVTM and CDR2 is ANQGSEA. This clonotype was picked up a small number of times. Sample: PBMCs. The V call is TRBV29-1, the J call TRBJ1-2; 11 positions match TRBD1. The sequence was collected from a human donor in good health (CMV status not recorded). Some clones in this sample may be carry-over from other donors' samples. This chain's CDR3 is CSVEATGTGGRYGYTF. The CDR3 nucleotides are TGCAGCGTTGAAGCTACCGGGACAGGGGGGCGGTATGGCTACACCTTC. Full variable domain (missing parts from reference TRBV29-1 and TRBJ1-2): SAVISQKPSRDICQRGTSLTIQCQVDSQVTMMFWYRQQPGQSLTLIATANQGSEATYESGFVIDKFPISRPNLTFSTLTVSNMSPEDSSIYLCSVEATGTGGRYGYTFGSGTRLTVV.